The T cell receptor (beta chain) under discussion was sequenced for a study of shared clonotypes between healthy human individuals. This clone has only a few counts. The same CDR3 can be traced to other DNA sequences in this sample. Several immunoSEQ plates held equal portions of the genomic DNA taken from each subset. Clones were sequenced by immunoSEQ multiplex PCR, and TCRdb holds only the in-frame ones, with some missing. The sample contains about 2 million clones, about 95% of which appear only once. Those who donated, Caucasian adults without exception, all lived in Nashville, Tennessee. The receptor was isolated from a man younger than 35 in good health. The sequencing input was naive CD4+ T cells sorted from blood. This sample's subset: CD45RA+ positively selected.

The DNA of the CDR3 is TGCGCCAGCAGCTTGGGGCAGGGTGTTTCACCCCTCCACTTT. Residues: CASSLGQGVSPLHF. The V and J genes are TRBV5-1 and TRBJ1-6; TRBD1 is a possible D gene (5 bases). Germline loops: CDR1 SGHRS, CDR2 YFSETQ. CDR3 length: 14 residues. V lost 0 bases and J 9 bases, leaving 10 bases between the germline ends. Full variable domain (remainder filled in from reference TRBV5-1 and TRBJ1-6): KAGVTQTPRYLIKTRGQQVTLSCSPISGHRSVSWYQQTPGQGLQFLFEYFSETQRNKGNFPGRFSGRQFSNSRSEMNVSTLELGDSALYLCASSLGQGVSPLHFGNGTRLTVT.